These 23 T cell receptor beta chains share one sample of origin, sequenced in a study of PD-L1 blockade in urothelial cancer. TCRdb keeps only in-frame clones here, not all; method: immunoSEQ multiplex PCR. The sample yields 100,000 to 150,000 clones, 86% seen once. The sample's time point: peripheral blood 6 weeks after treatment start. The sequences come from PBMCs, collected around atezolizumab (anti-PD-L1) treatment. Source of these receptors: a middle-aged man with urothelial cancer.

This chain links TRBV28 with TRBJ1-5, with D unresolved. Trimming shortened V by 7 bases and J by 0 bases, and 19 bases separated the two germline ends. Germline-derived CDR1 and CDR2 are MDHEN and SYDVKM. This CDR3 spans 17 amino acids. This chain's CDR3 is CASMSPRLTYSNQPQHF. CDR3 DNA sequence: TGTGCCAGCATGTCCCCTAGACTTACCTATAGCAATCAGCCCCAGCATTTT. Using reference TRBV28 and TRBJ1-5 for the parts outside the CDR3, the full variable domain is DVKVTQSSRYLVKRTGEKVFLECVQDMDHENMFWYRQDPGLGLRLIYFSYDVKMKEKGDIPEGYSVSREKKERFSLILESASTNQTSMYLCASMSPRLTYSNQPQHFGDGTRLSIL.

The chain links TRBV10-3 to TRBJ2-5; 7 positions agree with TRBD1. The germline CDR1 and CDR2 sequences are ENHRY and SYGVKD. The junction had 6 bases not matched to a gene; V was cut back by 3 bases and J by 2 bases. This CDR3 has 15 amino acids. The DNA of the CDR3 is TGTGCCATCAGTGACCACCGGGACAGACAAGAGACCCAGTACTTC. It encodes CAISDHRDRQETQYF.

This clone has a count of ten or more. The CDR3 loop reads CASSWGHSNQPQHF. The CDR3 DNA is TGTGCCAGCAGCTGGGGCCATAGCAATCAGCCCCAGCATTTT. The chain joins TRBV5-6 to TRBJ1-5; D possibly corresponds to TRBD1 (5 bases). The CDR3 loop spans 14 amino acids. The V and J ends lost 3 bases and 0 bases respectively, with 7 bases between them. From germline, CDR1 is SGHDT and CDR2 YYEEEE. The full variable domain, rest sourced from reference TRBV5-6 and TRBJ1-5, is DAGVTQSPTHLIKTRGQQVTLRCSPKSGHDTVSWYQQALGQGPQFIFQYYEEEERQRGNFPDRFSGHQFPNYSSELNVNALLLGDSALYLCASSWGHSNQPQHFGDGTRLSIL.

The chain has TRBV6-1 and TRBJ2-4; 8 bases line up with TRBD1. Trimming took 6 bases from V and 8 from J; bases not matched to a gene: 6. CDR3 length: 13 amino acids. The germline V gene encodes CDR1 MNHNS and CDR2 SASEGT. Here the CDR3 DNA reads TGTGCCAGCAGCCGGACAGGGTCGGACATTCAGTACTTC. Translated: CASSRTGSDIQYF.

The gene calls are TRBV9 and TRBJ2-1, with D possibly being TRBD2 (6 bases). V lost 4 bases and J 1 base, leaving 15 bases between the germline ends. The CDR3 is made up of 16 amino acids. Germline V gene lookup returns CDR1 SGDLS and CDR2 YYNGEE. The CDR3 DNA is TGTGCCAGCAGCCCCCGGGACTTACCGTCCTACAATGAGCAGTTCTTC. Protein: CASSPRDLPSYNEQFF.

The J gene is TRBJ1-5, the V gene TRBV4-1, with D perhaps TRBD1 (5 bases). In germline, CDR1 is MGHRA, CDR2 YSYEKL. The CDR3 has 14 residues. Between the trimmed V and J ends, which lost 1 base and 10 bases, there was a span of 14 bases. CDR3: CASSQAPWTNPQHF. The CDR3 coding sequence is TGCGCCAGCAGCCAAGCCCCCTGGACAAACCCCCAGCATTTT.

The chain employs TRBV28 and TRBJ2-7; 14 nucleotides line up with TRBD2. CDR1 is MDHEN, CDR2 SYDVKM, per germline. Unmatched junction bases numbered 7, after V lost 6 bases and J lost 6 bases. CDR3 size: 15 residues. The chain's CDR3 is CASRRTSGRLGEQYF. CDR3 sequence (DNA): TGTGCCAGCAGGCGGACTAGCGGGAGGTTAGGCGAGCAGTACTTC.

The V gene is TRBV28, the J gene TRBJ2-2, with TRBD2 matching over 11 bases. V gave up 8 bases and J gave up 2 bases; unmatched junction bases: 7. Germline values: CDR1 MDHEN, CDR2 SYDVKM. The CDR3 has 16 residues. The DNA for the CDR3 is TGTGCCAGCTTCTCTGGGACTAGCGGAAACACCGGGGAGCTGTTTTTT. It translates to CASFSGTSGNTGELFF.

J is TRBJ2-7 and V is TRBV6-1, with TRBD2 identical over 10 bases. CDR1 is MNHNS and CDR2 is SASEGT in the germline V gene. Trimming at V came to 6 bases and at J to 5 bases, leaving 10 bases not matched to a gene. The length of the CDR3 is 15 residues. The CDR3 nucleotides are TGTGCCAGCAGCCCAGGGACTAGCGCGTCGGACGAGCAGTACTTC. Its protein is CASSPGTSASDEQYF.

This sequence joins TRBV5-1 and TRBJ1-3, with a weak D call TRBD1 (6 bases). The germline V gene encodes CDR1 SGHRS and CDR2 YFSETQ. The CDR3 totals 16 residues. V was clipped by 2 bases and J by 0 bases, with 12 bases between them. CDR3 DNA: TGCGCCAGCAGCTTAACGGACAGAAACTCTGGAAACACCATATATTTT. Residues: CASSLTDRNSGNTIYF.

The rearrangement links TRBV11-1 to TRBJ1-5; D remains unclear. CDR3 length equals 13 residues. Per germline, CDR1 SGHAT and CDR2 FQDESV (reference sequence). V was pared by 3 bases and J by 5 bases, with 8 bases between. CDR3 loop: CASSFTEDQPQHF. In DNA, the CDR3 is TGTGCCAGCAGCTTTACAGAAGATCAGCCCCAGCATTTT.

The chain combines TRBV10-3 with TRBJ1-1; the match to TRBD1 covers 8 bases. This CDR3 spans 14 amino acids. V dropped 10 bases and J dropped 1; count of bases not matched to a gene: 8. Germline CDR1 is ENHRY and CDR2 is SYGVKD. This chain's CDR3 is CATRRTGRNTEAFF. The CDR3 bases are TGTGCCACCCGTCGGACAGGGAGGAACACTGAAGCTTTCTTT.

The chain carries TRBV11-2 and TRBJ2-2; 12 bases line up with TRBD2. Germline CDR1 reads SGHAT; CDR2 reads FQNNGV. Trimming at V came to 0 bases and at J to 3 bases, leaving 5 bases not matched to a gene. The CDR3 contains 18 residues. This CDR3 reads CASSLDGRLAGDTGELFF. The CDR3, as DNA: TGTGCCAGCAGCTTAGATGGGAGACTAGCGGGGGACACCGGGGAGCTGTTTTTT.

V and J are TRBV6-5 and TRBJ2-6; TRBD1 agrees at 8 bases. J was trimmed by 3 bases and V by 6 bases; bases with no gene match: 4. The CDR3 extends over 15 amino acids. The germline V gene encodes CDR1 MNHEY and CDR2 SVGAGI. The CDR3 reads CASRLGTGGANVLTF. The CDR3 DNA is TGTGCCAGCAGACTAGGGACAGGTGGGGCCAACGTCCTGACTTTC.

This chain links TRBV7-8 with TRBJ1-5; D is ambiguous. Looked up from germline, CDR1 is SGHVS and CDR2 is FQNEAQ. V was shortened by 5 bases and J by 4 bases, with 21 bases between the two germline ends. This CDR3 contains 17 residues. CDR3 coding DNA: TGTGCCAGCAGCCCAGAGTCCTACACTAGGCCGAATCAGCCCCAGCATTTT. This gives the protein CASSPESYTRPNQPQHF.

The chain joins TRBV5-1 to TRBJ2-3, with a tentative D call TRBD2 (5 bases). Germline CDR1 and CDR2: SGHRS and YFSETQ. V was shortened by 8 bases and J by 1 base, with 8 bases between the two germline ends. There are 12 residues in the CDR3. In DNA form, the CDR3 reads TGCGCCAGTAAAGCGGGCACAGATACGCAGTATTTT. Protein sequence: CASKAGTDTQYF.

This clone has just a few counts. The chain joins TRBV18 to TRBJ1-3; a weak D match, TRBD1 (5 bases). Trimming took 3 bases from V and 3 from J, leaving 9 bases between them. The germline CDR1 and CDR2 sequences are KGHSH and LQKENI. The CDR3 consists of 14 residues. The CDR3 is CASSPDNFGNTIYF. The CDR3 DNA reads as TGTGCCAGCTCACCGGACAATTTTGGAAACACCATATATTTT.

This clone rates as medium-sized. Other DNA sequences within the sample encode an identical CDR3. This chain joins TRBV19 and TRBJ1-5, with 7 bases identical to TRBD1. The length of the CDR3 is 16 residues. Trimming cost V 1 base and J 2 bases; bases outside gene matches: 5. Looked up from germline, CDR1 is LNHDA and CDR2 is SQIVND (reference sequence). CDR3 in amino acids: CASSIGSGGGNQPQHF. In DNA form, the CDR3 reads TGTGCCAGTAGTATAGGATCAGGGGGAGGCAATCAGCCCCAGCATTTT.

The chain recombines TRBV2 with TRBJ2-7; D may be TRBD2 (6 bases). This CDR3 contains 13 residues. The germline CDR1 and CDR2 sequences are SNHLY and FYNNEI. The ends were cut back, 8 bases at V and 0 bases at J, with 11 bases in the middle. CDR3 loop: CASLASSSYEQYF. CDR3 DNA: TGTGCCAGCCTAGCGTCAAGCTCCTACGAGCAGTACTTC.

The V gene is TRBV19, the J gene TRBJ1-5; D ambiguous. Per the germline V gene, CDR1 is LNHDA and CDR2 is SQIVND (reference sequence). Trimming took 5 bases from V and 4 from J, leaving 15 bases between them. The CDR3 is 15 residues long. The DNA of the CDR3 is TGTGCCAGTAGTCCCCTAACAGAGTTTAATCAGCCCCAGCATTTT. Its translation is CASSPLTEFNQPQHF.

This clone was counted a few times. The chain combines TRBV28 with TRBJ1-5; D unresolved. The CDR3 spans 11 residues. CDR1 and CDR2 (germline): MDHEN, SYDVKM. Trimming took off 6 bases at V and 14 bases at J, with 14 bases between the two ends. The CDR3 sequence is CASRSRGEEHF. In nucleotides, the CDR3 is TGTGCCAGCAGATCGCGCGGAGAGGAGCATTTT.

The rearrangement joins TRBV28 to TRBJ1-5; TRBD1 matches 11 bases. The CDR3 has 15 residues. The J segment lost 7 bases and the V segment lost 6 bases, leaving 8 bases of the junction unmatched. Germline lookup yields CDR1 MDHEN and CDR2 SYDVKM. Written as DNA, the CDR3 is TGTGCCAGCAGGGCCGGGACAGGGGGGGGACAGCCCCAGCATTTT. As protein: CASRAGTGGGQPQHF. The full variable domain, with the rest looked up from reference TRBV28 and TRBJ1-5, is DVKVTQSSRYLVKRTGEKVFLECVQDMDHENMFWYRQDPGLGLRLIYFSYDVKMKEKGDIPEGYSVSREKKERFSLILESASTNQTSMYLCASRAGTGGGQPQHFGDGTRLSIL.

The chain combines TRBV5-1 with TRBJ2-7; no reliable D call. The length of the CDR3 is 13 residues. CDR1 SGHRS and CDR2 YFSETQ come from the germline V gene. V lost 1 base to trimming and J lost 4 bases, with 9 bases between them. CDR3 coding DNA: TGCGCCAGCAGCTTGAGCCCAGGATACGAGCAGTACTTC. This sequence encodes CASSLSPGYEQYF.